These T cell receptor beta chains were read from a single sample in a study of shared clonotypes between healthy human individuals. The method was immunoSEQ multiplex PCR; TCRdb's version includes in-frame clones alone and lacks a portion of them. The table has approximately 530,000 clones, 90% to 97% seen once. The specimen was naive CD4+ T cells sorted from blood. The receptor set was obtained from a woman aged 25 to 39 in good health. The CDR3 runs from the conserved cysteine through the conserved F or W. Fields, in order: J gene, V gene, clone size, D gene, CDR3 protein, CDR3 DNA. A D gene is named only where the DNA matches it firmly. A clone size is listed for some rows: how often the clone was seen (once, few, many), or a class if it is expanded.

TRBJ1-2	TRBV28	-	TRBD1	CGSGTGITF	TGTGGTTCCGGGACAGGGATAACCTTC
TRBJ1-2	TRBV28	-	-	CASRLGNYGYTF	TGTGCCAGCAGACTCGGGAACTATGGCTACACCTTC
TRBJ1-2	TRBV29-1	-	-	CSVGQDYGYTF	TGCAGCGTTGGTCAGGACTATGGCTACACCTTC
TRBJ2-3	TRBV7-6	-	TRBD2	CASSLGVAGSTDTQYF	TGTGCCAGCAGCTTAGGGGTAGCGGGGAGCACAGATACGCAGTATTTT
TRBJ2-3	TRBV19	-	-	CASSIGGKPRTDTQYF	TGTGCCAGTAGTATAGGGGGCAAGCCCCGGACAGATACGCAGTATTTT
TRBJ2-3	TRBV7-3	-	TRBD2	CASSLGLLAEADTQYF	TGTGCCAGCAGCTTAGGGTTACTAGCGGAAGCAGATACGCAGTATTTT
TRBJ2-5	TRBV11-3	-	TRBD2	CASSLTGLAEETQYF	TGTGCCAGCAGCTTGACCGGACTAGCCGAAGAGACCCAGTACTTC
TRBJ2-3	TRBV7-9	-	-	CASSKIGTDTQYF	TGTGCCAGCAGTAAAATCGGCACAGATACGCAGTATTTT
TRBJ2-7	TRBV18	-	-	CASSPPLGLASYEQYF	TGTGCCAGCTCACCACCTCTGGGCCTAGCGTCCTACGAGCAGTACTTC
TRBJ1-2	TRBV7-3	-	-	CASSPTGGQGYGYTF	TGTGCCAGCAGCCCGACAGGCGGGCAGGGCTATGGCTACACCTTC
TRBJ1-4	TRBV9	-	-	CASSVSPEGQTEKLFF	TGTGCCAGCAGCGTATCGCCGGAAGGACAGACTGAAAAACTGTTTTTT
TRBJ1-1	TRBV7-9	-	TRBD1	CASSFDRVTEAFF	TGTGCCAGCAGCTTCGACAGGGTCACTGAAGCTTTCTTT
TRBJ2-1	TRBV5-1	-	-	CASGVPQSEGEQFF	TGCGCCAGCGGAGTGCCACAGTCGGAGGGTGAGCAGTTCTTC
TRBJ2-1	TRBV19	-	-	CASSVKGVYNEQFF	TGTGCCAGTAGCGTGAAGGGGGTCTACAATGAGCAGTTCTTC
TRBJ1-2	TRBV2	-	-	CASRVQGGGYTF	TGTGCCAGCAGAGTACAGGGAGGTGGCTACACCTTC
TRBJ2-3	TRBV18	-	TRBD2	CASSLEREWDTQYF	TGTGCCAGCTCATTGGAGCGGGAGTGGGATACGCAGTATTTT
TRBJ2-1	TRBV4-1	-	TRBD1	CASSPRGNRGQGNEQFF	TGCGCCAGCAGCCCCAGGGGAAACAGGGGGCAAGGCAATGAGCAGTTCTTC
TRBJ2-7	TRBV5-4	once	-	CASSSGTGGGDEQYF	TGTGCCAGCAGCTCGGGGACTGGGGGTGGGGACGAGCAGTACTTC
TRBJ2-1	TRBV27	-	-	CASKEPLYNEQFF	TGTGCCAGCAAAGAGCCGCTCTACAATGAGCAGTTCTTC
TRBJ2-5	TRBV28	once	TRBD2	CASSSGLAEQQETQYF	TGTGCCAGCAGTTCGGGACTAGCGGAACAACAAGAGACCCAGTACTTC